This T cell receptor (beta chain) was documented in a study of shared clonotypes between healthy human individuals. Study-level points and caveats: Among donors, sharing of clonotypes was expected to be affected by sequencing depth. Clonotypes shared by all four sorted-subset donors had higher generation probabilities than non-shared clonotypes.

Naive CD8 cells comprised CD45RO-negative, CCR7-positively selected cells, excluding terminally differentiated effector memory CD45RA+ cells. Concerning this clone: Its antigen is not identified.

The V gene end was trimmed by 3 bases and the J gene end by 3 bases; junction bases not matched to a gene: 8. The length of the CDR3 is 16 residues. Germline CDR1 and CDR2: SGDLS and YYNGEE. This table comes from immunoSEQ multiplex PCR, and its TCRdb copy is limited to in-frame clones, with some not included. This table has some 2.1 million clones, about 95% appearing once. The origin of this receptor is a man younger than 30 in good health. V usage is TRBV9 and J usage is TRBJ2-1; 8 bases are shared with TRBD2. Sequenced material: naive CD8+ T cells sorted from blood. The CDR3 spells CASSAETSEGYNEQFF. Written as DNA, the CDR3 is TGTGCCAGCAGCGCCGAGACTAGCGAGGGCTACAATGAGCAGTTCTTC. Combining the CDR3 with reference TRBV9 and TRBJ2-1 gives the whole variable domain DSGVTQTPKHLITATGQRVTLRCSPRSGDLSVYWYQQSLDQGLQFLIQYYNGEERAKGNILERFSAQQFPDLHSELNLSSLELGDSALYFCASSAETSEGYNEQFFGPGTRLTVL.